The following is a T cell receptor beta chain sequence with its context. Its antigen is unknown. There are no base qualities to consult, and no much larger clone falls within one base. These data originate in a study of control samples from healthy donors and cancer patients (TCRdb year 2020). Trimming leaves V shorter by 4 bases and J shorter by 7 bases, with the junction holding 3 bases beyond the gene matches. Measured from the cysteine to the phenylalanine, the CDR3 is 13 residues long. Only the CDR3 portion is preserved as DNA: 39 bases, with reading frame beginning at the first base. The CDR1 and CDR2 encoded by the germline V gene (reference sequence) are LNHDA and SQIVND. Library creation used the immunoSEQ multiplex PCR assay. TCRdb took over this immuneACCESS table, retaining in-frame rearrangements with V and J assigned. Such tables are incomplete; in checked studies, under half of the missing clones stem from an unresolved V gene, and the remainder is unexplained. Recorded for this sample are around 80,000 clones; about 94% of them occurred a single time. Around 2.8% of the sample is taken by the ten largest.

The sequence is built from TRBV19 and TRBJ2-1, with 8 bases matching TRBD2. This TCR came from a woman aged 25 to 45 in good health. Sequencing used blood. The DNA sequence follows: TGTGCCAGTAGTAGCGGGGGGCAGAATGAGCAGTTCTTC. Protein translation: CASSSGGQNEQFF.